This T cell receptor (beta chain) was identified during a study of blood T cell repertoires in COVID-19. For the study at large: Whether acute or convalescent, the COVID-19 samples came from the United States, Italy and Spain. T cells, B-cell-depleted T cells, or PBMCs provided the cDNA or gDNA that served as material.

In the authors' workflow: Amplification from reference gene primers served as the basis for estimated nucleated cell counts. The table came from immunoSEQ multiplex PCR; TCRdb's copy has only in-frame clones and leaves some out. V, J and clone size were drawn from that table, and D and trimming were deduced from the DNA. The sample yields tens of thousands of clones, approximately 80% seen once. The source material was peripheral blood. This clonotype originated in a man aged 55 to 70 with acute or convalescent COVID-19.

The CDR3 DNA reads as TGTGCCAGCAGCGCCGACGGACAGACCAATCAGCCCCAGCATTTT. Residues: CASSADGQTNQPQHF. The chain has TRBV9 and TRBJ1-5, with D possibly matching TRBD1 (6 bases). This CDR3 is 15 amino acids long. The V gene's germline CDR1 is SGDLS and CDR2 YYNGEE. Trimming took off 3 bases at V and 3 bases at J, with 13 bases between the two ends.